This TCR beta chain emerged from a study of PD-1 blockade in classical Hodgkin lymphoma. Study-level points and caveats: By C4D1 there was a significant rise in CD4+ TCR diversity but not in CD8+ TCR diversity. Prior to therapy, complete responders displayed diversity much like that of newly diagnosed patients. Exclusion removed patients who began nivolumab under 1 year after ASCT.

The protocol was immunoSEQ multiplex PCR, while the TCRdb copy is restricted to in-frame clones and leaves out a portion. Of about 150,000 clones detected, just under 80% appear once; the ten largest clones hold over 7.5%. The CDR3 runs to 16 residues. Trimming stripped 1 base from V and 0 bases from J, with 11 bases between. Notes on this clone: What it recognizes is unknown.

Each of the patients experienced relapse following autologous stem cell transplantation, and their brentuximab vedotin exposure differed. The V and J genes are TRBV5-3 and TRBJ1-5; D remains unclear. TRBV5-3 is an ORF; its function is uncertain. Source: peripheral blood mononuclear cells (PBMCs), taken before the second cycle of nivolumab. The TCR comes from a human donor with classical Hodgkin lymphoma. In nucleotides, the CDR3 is TGTGCCAGAAGCTTGAGGGCGGATGATAGCAATCAGCCCCAGCATTTT. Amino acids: CARSLRADDSNQPQHF.